Following are 27 T cell receptor beta chains from one sample sequenced in a study of T cell responses to AZD1222 COVID-19 vaccine. Method: immunoSEQ multiplex PCR; TCRdb's copy keeps in-frame clones and lacks some. This sample has 110,000 or so clones; approximately 90% occur once, and the top ten carry about 3.3%. The sample was peripheral blood, taken 28 days after the second AZD1222 dose. The receptors originated from an adult who received the AZD1222 COVID-19 vaccine.

The chain's CDR3 is CASTTGKSYNEQFF. CDR3 bases: TGTGCCAGTACCACAGGGAAGTCCTACAATGAGCAGTTCTTC. This chain uses TRBV19 with TRBJ2-1, with TRBD1 as a possible D gene (6 bases). There are 14 residues in the CDR3. Germline V gene sequence: CDR1 LNHDA, CDR2 SQIVND (reference sequence). Trimming pared 7 bases from V and 1 base from J, leaving 11 bases between. The variable domain in full, completed from reference TRBV19 and TRBJ2-1, reads DGGITQSPKYLFRKEGQNVTLSCEQNLNHDAMYWYRQDPGQGLRLIYYSQIVNDFQKGDIAEGYSVSREKKESFPLTVTSAQKNPTAFYLCASTTGKSYNEQFFGPGTRLTVL.

The gene calls are TRBV9 and TRBJ1-1, with 7 nucleotides matching TRBD1. This CDR3 comprises 15 residues. From germline, CDR1 is SGDLS and CDR2 YYNGEE. V gave up 3 bases and J gave up 3 bases; unmatched junction bases: 8. The DNA for the CDR3 is TGTGCCAGCAGCGCAGTGACAGGGTTCCACACTGAAGCTTTCTTT. Translated, it gives CASSAVTGFHTEAFF.

The chain carries TRBV27 and TRBJ2-3, with D possibly matching TRBD1 (5 bases). V dropped 4 bases and J dropped 6 bases, with 11 bases sitting between them. CDR3 length: 13 amino acids. The germline CDR1 and CDR2 sequences are MNHEY and SMNVEV (reference sequence). This CDR3 is CASSYAGYDTQYF. Here the CDR3 DNA reads TGTGCCAGCAGTTACGCAGGGTACGATACGCAGTATTTT.

The chain employs TRBV4-2 and TRBJ1-4; the match to TRBD1 covers 7 bases. This CDR3 is built from 16 residues. CDR1 is LGHNA and CDR2 is YNFKEQ in the germline V gene. The V segment lost 5 bases and the J segment 0 bases; nucleotides outside the gene matches: 6. In nucleotides, the CDR3 is TGTGCCAGCAGCGCTACAGGGGCTTCAACTAATGAAAAACTGTTTTTT. Translation gives CASSATGASTNEKLFF.

The chain is built from TRBV7-3 and TRBJ2-2, with D perhaps matching TRBD1 or TRBD2 (5 bases each). The CDR3 covers 17 residues. V was pared by 3 bases and J by 1 base, with 15 bases between. CDR1 and CDR2 from the germline V gene are SGHTA and FQGTGA. In DNA form, the CDR3 reads TGTGCCAGCAGCTTGGGGTTCCGGGGCTTGAACACCGGGGAGCTGTTTTTT. Translation: CASSLGFRGLNTGELFF. The full variable domain, its missing parts supplied by reference TRBV7-3 and TRBJ2-2, is GAGVSQTPSNKVTEKGKYVELRCDPISGHTALYWYRQSLGQGPEFLIYFQGTGAADDSGLPNDRFFAVRPEGSVSTLKIQRTERGDSAVYLCASSLGFRGLNTGELFFGEGSRLTVL.

This clone has a single count. The genes are TRBV6-5 and TRBJ1-5; a weak D match, TRBD1 (5 bases). The CDR3 totals 13 residues. Per germline, CDR1 MNHEY and CDR2 SVGAGI. Trimming took 6 bases from V and 3 from J, leaving 9 bases between them. The CDR3 coding sequence is TGTGCCAGCAGGCAGACAGACAATCAGCCCCAGCATTTT. Protein: CASRQTDNQPQHF.

Only one count was recorded for this clone. J is TRBJ1-4 and V is TRBV3-1 (or the pseudogene TRBV3-2); 7 nucleotides match TRBD1. CDR1 is LGHDT, CDR2 YNNKEL, per germline (reference sequence). V lost 1 base to trimming and J lost 4 bases; unmatched junction nucleotides: 12. The CDR3 is made up of 18 amino acids. The DNA of the CDR3 is TGTGCCAGCAGCCAAGTTTCCAAACAGGGGCATGTTAATGAAAAACTGTTTTTT. It yields the protein CASSQVSKQGHVNEKLFF.

The V gene is TRBV19, the J gene TRBJ1-5; maybe TRBD1 (5 bases). This CDR3 spans 15 amino acids. Trimming left V 6 bases short and J 3 bases short, with 15 bases between. The V gene's germline CDR1 is LNHDA and CDR2 SQIVND (reference sequence). The DNA for the CDR3 is TGTGCCAGTAGGGAAGGGGCTGTAAACAATCAGCCCCAGCATTTT. This sequence encodes CASREGAVNNQPQHF.

The rearrangement links TRBV21-1 to TRBJ2-7. TRBV21-1 is a pseudogene locus. The CDR3 is made up of 16 amino acids. The chain's CDR3 is CASSKGGLGMGYEQYF. CDR3 nucleotide sequence: TGTGCCAGCAGCAAAGGTGGTCTAGGCATGGGGTACGAGCAGTACTTC.

The rearrangement links TRBV2 to TRBJ1-1, with D perhaps matching TRBD1 (6 bases). This CDR3 is 15 amino acids long. Germline-derived CDR1 and CDR2 are SNHLY and FYNNEI. V was pared by 4 bases and J by 4 bases, with 16 bases between. In DNA, the CDR3 is TGTGCCAGCAGTGCCCCGGACAGACTCGGCACTGAAGCTTTCTTT. This codes for CASSAPDRLGTEAFF. The variable domain in full, completed from reference TRBV2 and TRBJ1-1, reads EPEVTQTPSHQVTQMGQEVILRCVPISNHLYFYWYRQILGQKVEFLVSFYNNEISEKSEIFDDQFSVERPDGSNFTLKIRSTKLEDSAMYFCASSAPDRLGTEAFFGQGTRLTVV.

The V and J genes are TRBV18 and TRBJ1-3; TRBD1 agrees at 10 bases. This CDR3 contains 16 residues. The junction had 5 bases not matched to a gene; V was cut back by 3 bases and J by 3 bases. Germline V CDR1 and CDR2: KGHSH, LQKENI. The CDR3 loop reads CASSPSTGGGGNTIYF. In DNA, the CDR3 is TGTGCCAGCTCACCCTCGACAGGGGGCGGTGGAAACACCATATATTTT. Full variable domain (missing parts from reference TRBV18 and TRBJ1-3): NAGVMQNPRHLVRRRGQEARLRCSPMKGHSHVYWYRQLPEEGLKFMVYLQKENIIDESGMPKERFSAEFPKEGPSILRIQQVVRGDSAAYFCASSPSTGGGGNTIYFGEGSWLTVV.

The chain links TRBV16 to TRBJ1-5, with a tentative D call TRBD1 (5 bases). V was shortened by 2 bases and J by 0 bases, with 8 bases between the two germline ends. The CDR3 runs to 15 residues. Germline CDR1 is KGHSY and CDR2 is FQNENV. The CDR3 nucleotides are TGTGCCAGCAGCCAAGCGAGGGGTAGCAATCAGCCCCAGCATTTT. Its protein product is CASSQARGSNQPQHF.

The chain combines TRBV30 with TRBJ1-3; 9 bases match TRBD1. The CDR3 extends over 16 amino acids. The V gene end was trimmed by 0 bases and the J gene end by 3 bases; junction bases not matched to a gene: 6. Germline assignment: CDR1 GTSNPN and CDR2 SVGIG (reference sequence). The CDR3 loop reads CAWSVGGQGGGNTIYF. CDR3 DNA sequence: TGTGCCTGGAGTGTCGGGGGACAGGGCGGTGGAAACACCATATATTTT. Full variable domain (outside the CDR3, taken from reference TRBV30 and TRBJ1-3): SQTIHQWPATLVQPVGSPLSLECTVEGTSNPNLYWYRQAAGRGLQLLFYSVGIGQISSEVPQNLSASRPQDRQFILSSKKLLLSDSGFYLCAWSVGGQGGGNTIYFGEGSWLTVV.

V is TRBV30 and J is TRBJ1-2; 7 bases align to TRBD1. The V and J ends lost 0 bases and 4 bases, in that order; junction bases with no gene match: 5. This CDR3 comprises 14 residues. In germline, CDR1 is GTSNPN, CDR2 SVGIG (reference sequence). Written as DNA, the CDR3 is TGTGCCTGGAGTGTACTGACAGGGTCCTATGGCTACACCTTC. It translates to CAWSVLTGSYGYTF.

The V and J genes are TRBV6-4 and TRBJ2-3; 11 nucleotides agree with TRBD2. This CDR3 spans 15 amino acids. J lost 6 bases, V lost 5 bases, and 7 bases had no gene match. Germline V gene data show CDR1 as MRHNA and CDR2 as SNTAGT. The CDR3 sequence is CASSPGTSGSDTQYF. DNA of the CDR3: TGTGCCAGCAGTCCCGGGACTAGCGGCTCGGATACGCAGTATTTT.

V is TRBV28 and J is TRBJ2-7, with D tentatively TRBD1 (6 bases). Trimming stripped 4 bases from V and 2 bases from J, with 9 bases between. The CDR3 is 13 residues long. The germline CDR1 and CDR2 sequences are MDHEN and SYDVKM. CDR3: CASSSGETYEQYF. The CDR3 coding sequence is TGTGCCAGCAGTTCAGGGGAAACCTACGAGCAGTACTTC.

In DNA, the CDR3 is TGTGCCAGCAGTTATCTGGGACAGGGAAAGTCACCCCTCCACTTT. This sequence encodes CASSYLGQGKSPLHF. The chain joins TRBV6-2 or TRBV6-3 to TRBJ1-6; the match to TRBD1 covers 9 bases. Looked up from germline, CDR1 is MNHEY and CDR2 is SVGEGT. The CDR3 has 15 amino acids. V shed 3 bases and J 10 bases; nucleotides not matched to a gene: 7.

The genes are TRBV12-5 and TRBJ2-5; 9 bases map to TRBD2. Germline assignment: CDR1 LGHNT and CDR2 FRNRAP. CDR3 length: 15 amino acids. After removal of 7 bases from V and 2 bases from J, the junction contained 8 bases not matched to a gene. This chain's CDR3 is CASAALAGTQETQYF. The CDR3 DNA sequence: TGTGCTAGTGCTGCCCTAGCGGGGACACAAGAGACCCAGTACTTC.

The chain carries TRBV7-2 and TRBJ2-3; D remains ambiguous. V was clipped by 3 bases and J by 2 bases, with 12 bases between them. Germline V CDR1 and CDR2: SGHTA, FQGNSA. The CDR3 has 15 amino acids. CDR3 loop: CASSFKPGSTDTQYF. CDR3 in DNA: TGTGCCAGCAGCTTCAAGCCAGGTTCCACAGATACGCAGTATTTT.

This chain connects TRBV19 to TRBJ1-1, with a weak D call TRBD1 (6 bases). The germline V and J ends were trimmed by 5 bases and 5 bases, with 15 bases remaining between them. Germline-derived CDR1 and CDR2 are LNHDA and SQIVND (reference sequence). This CDR3 region has 14 residues. In DNA, the CDR3 is TGTGCCAGTAGTTACAGGGAAACTAGGACTGAAGCTTTCTTT. This codes for CASSYRETRTEAFF.

The chain carries TRBV4-1 and TRBJ2-3; D is perhaps TRBD1 (5 bases). This CDR3 has 14 amino acids. Trimming took 4 bases from V and 5 from J, leaving 13 bases between them. Germline lookup yields CDR1 MGHRA and CDR2 YSYEKL. The CDR3 region has the DNA TGCGCCAGCAGCCGTCCAGGGCGCGGAGATACGCAGTATTTT. Its protein product is CASSRPGRGDTQYF.

V and J are TRBV19 and TRBJ1-1; D uncertain. The germline V gene encodes CDR1 LNHDA and CDR2 SQIVND (reference sequence). The CDR3 length is 13 residues. V was trimmed by 3 bases and J by 5 bases, leaving 10 bases between them. The CDR3 DNA reads TGTGCCAGTAGTATCCCGGGGTTGACTGAAGCTTTCTTT. The encoded protein is CASSIPGLTEAFF.

The chain joins TRBV19 to TRBJ2-3; 9 nucleotides line up with TRBD2. Per the germline V gene, CDR1 is LNHDA and CDR2 is SQIVND (reference sequence). V gave up 6 bases and J gave up 2 bases; unmatched junction bases: 6. This CDR3 is 15 amino acids long. The CDR3 DNA is TGTGCCAGTAGAAGCCTAGCGGGATCCACAGATACGCAGTATTTT. It translates to CASRSLAGSTDTQYF.

This clone was observed at least ten times. This sample also contains other DNA sequences that code for the same CDR3. V is TRBV18 and J is TRBJ1-1, with TRBD1 matching over 7 bases. Germline V gives CDR1 KGHSH, CDR2 LQKENI. V was pared by 3 bases and J by 5 bases, with 6 bases of the junction left unmatched. This CDR3 is built from 14 residues. In DNA form, the CDR3 reads TGTGCCAGCTCACCTCGACAGGGACGGACTGAAGCTTTCTTT. Translating gives CASSPRQGRTEAFF.

V is TRBV3-1 (or the pseudogene TRBV3-2) and J is TRBJ2-5; TRBD2 aligns across 7 bases. The CDR3 sequence is 13 residues long. The ends lost 4 bases at V and 9 bases at J; junction bases unmatched: 8. The germline V gene has CDR1 LGHDT and CDR2 YNNKEL (reference sequence). The CDR3 nucleotides are TGTGCCAGCAGCCCTAGGACCGCGGGGGCCCAGTACTTC. Encoded protein: CASSPRTAGAQYF.

The CDR3, as DNA: TGTGCCAGCAGCTTGACGGGGGAAACTGAAGCTTTCTTT. It encodes CASSLTGETEAFF. The chain uses TRBV7-3 and TRBJ1-1; tentatively, D is TRBD1 (5 bases). Trimming pared 3 bases from V and 5 bases from J, leaving 10 bases between. Germline assignment: CDR1 SGHTA and CDR2 FQGTGA. This CDR3 has 13 residues.

This chain links TRBV3-1 (or the pseudogene TRBV3-2) with TRBJ1-1; D uncertain. This CDR3 region has 18 residues. CDR1 is LGHDT and CDR2 is YNNKEL in the germline V gene (reference sequence). The V end lost 0 bases, the J end lost 4 bases, and 21 bases lay between the germline ends. The CDR3 protein is CASSQEDPTKSYLTEAFF. CDR3 nucleotides: TGTGCCAGCAGCCAAGAGGATCCAACCAAGTCTTACCTCACTGAAGCTTTCTTT.